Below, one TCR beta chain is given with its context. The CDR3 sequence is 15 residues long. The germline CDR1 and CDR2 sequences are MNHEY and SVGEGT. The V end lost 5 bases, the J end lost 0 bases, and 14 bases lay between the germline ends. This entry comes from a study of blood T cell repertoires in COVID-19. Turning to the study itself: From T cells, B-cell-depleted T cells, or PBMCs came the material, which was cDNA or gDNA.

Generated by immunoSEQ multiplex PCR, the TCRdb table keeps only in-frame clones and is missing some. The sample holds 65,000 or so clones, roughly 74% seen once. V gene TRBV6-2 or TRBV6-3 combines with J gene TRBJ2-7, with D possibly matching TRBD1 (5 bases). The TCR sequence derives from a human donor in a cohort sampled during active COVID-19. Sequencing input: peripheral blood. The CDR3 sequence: CASSDPHRSSYEQYF. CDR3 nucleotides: TGTGCCAGCAGTGACCCCCACAGGAGCTCCTACGAGCAGTACTTC.